The sequence of this T cell receptor beta chain was determined in a study of blood T cell repertoires in COVID-19. For the study at large: Researchers got acute and convalescent COVID-19 samples from the United States, Italy and Spain. PBMCs, B-cell-depleted T cells, or T cells provided the cDNA or gDNA that made up the material.

Unmatched junction bases numbered 11, after V lost 7 bases and J lost 0 bases. The CDR3 loop spans 16 amino acids. Germline values: CDR1 SQVTM, CDR2 ANQGSEA. In the authors' workflow: Amplified reference gene primers provided the basis for estimating nucleated cell counts. Assay used: immunoSEQ multiplex PCR; TCRdb lists only in-frame clones, some missing. D and trimming were read from the DNA, whereas the V and J calls and clone size are those reported in that table. The repertoire includes about 60,000 clones, about 80% of them detected once, and 12% sits in the top ten. This clonotype originated in a human donor in a cohort sampled during active COVID-19. The material sequenced was peripheral blood. This chain joins TRBV29-1 and TRBJ2-1; TRBD2 agrees at 8 bases. Here the CDR3 DNA reads TGCAGCGCCTCCGGGGGCGGGGGGTCCTCCTACAATGAGCAGTTCTTC. Its translation: CSASGGGGSSYNEQFF.